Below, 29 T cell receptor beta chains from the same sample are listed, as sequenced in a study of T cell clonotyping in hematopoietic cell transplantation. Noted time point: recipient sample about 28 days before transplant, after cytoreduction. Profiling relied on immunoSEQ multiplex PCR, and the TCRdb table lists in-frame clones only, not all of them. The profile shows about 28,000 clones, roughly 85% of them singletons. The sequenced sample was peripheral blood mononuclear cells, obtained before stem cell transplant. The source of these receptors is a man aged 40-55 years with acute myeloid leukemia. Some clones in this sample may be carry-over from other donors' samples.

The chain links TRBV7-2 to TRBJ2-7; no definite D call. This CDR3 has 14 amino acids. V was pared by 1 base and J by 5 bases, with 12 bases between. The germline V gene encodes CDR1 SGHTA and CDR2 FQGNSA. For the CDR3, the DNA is TGTGCCAGCAGCTTAGAGGGAAGGTCCCACGAGCAGTACTTC. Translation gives CASSLEGRSHEQYF.

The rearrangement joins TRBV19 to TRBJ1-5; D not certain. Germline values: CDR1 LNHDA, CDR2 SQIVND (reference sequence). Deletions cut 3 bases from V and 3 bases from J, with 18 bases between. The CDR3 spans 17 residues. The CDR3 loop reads CASSMRGELLSNQPQHF. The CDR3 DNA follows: TGTGCCAGTAGTATGCGGGGAGAACTACTATCCAATCAGCCCCAGCATTTT.

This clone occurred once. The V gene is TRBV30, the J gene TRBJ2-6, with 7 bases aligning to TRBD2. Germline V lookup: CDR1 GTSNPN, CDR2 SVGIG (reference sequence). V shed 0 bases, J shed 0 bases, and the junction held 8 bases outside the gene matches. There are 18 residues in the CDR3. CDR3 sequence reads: CAWSVGLGLVSGANVLTF. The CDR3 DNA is TGTGCCTGGAGTGTAGGACTAGGACTGGTCTCTGGGGCCAACGTCCTGACTTTC.

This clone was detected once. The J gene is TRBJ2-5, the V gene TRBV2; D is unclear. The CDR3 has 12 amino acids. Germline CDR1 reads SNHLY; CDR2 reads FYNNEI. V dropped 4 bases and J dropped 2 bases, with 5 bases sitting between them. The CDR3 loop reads CASSVTQETQYF. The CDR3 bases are TGTGCCAGCAGTGTTACTCAAGAGACCCAGTACTTC. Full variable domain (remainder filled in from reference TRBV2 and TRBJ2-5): EPEVTQTPSHQVTQMGQEVILRCVPISNHLYFYWYRQILGQKVEFLVSFYNNEISEKSEIFDDQFSVERPDGSNFTLKIRSTKLEDSAMYFCASSVTQETQYFGPGTRLLVL.

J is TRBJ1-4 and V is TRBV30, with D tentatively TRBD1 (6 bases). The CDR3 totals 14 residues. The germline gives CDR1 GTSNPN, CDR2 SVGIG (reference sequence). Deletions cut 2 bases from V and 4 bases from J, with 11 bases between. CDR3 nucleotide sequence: TGTGCCTGGAGTACTCACAGGGATAATGAAAAACTGTTTTTT. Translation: CAWSTHRDNEKLFF.

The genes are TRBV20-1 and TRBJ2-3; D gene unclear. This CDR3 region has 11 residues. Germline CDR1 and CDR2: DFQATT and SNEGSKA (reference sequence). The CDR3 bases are TGCTGCGTACTGATCACAGATACGCAGTATTTT. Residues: CCVLITDTQYF.

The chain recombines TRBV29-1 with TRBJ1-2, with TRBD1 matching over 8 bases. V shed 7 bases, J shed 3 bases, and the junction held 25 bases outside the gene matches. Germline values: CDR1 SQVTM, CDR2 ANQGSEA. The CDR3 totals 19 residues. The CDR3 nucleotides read TGCAGCGCCCAACATAAAAGAATAACGATGGACAGGGTACACTATGGCTACACCTTC. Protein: CSAQHKRITMDRVHYGYTF.

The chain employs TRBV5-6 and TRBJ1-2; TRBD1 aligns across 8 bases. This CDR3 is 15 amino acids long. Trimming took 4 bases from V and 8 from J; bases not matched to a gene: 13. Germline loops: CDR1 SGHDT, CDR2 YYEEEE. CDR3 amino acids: CASSQTGADLGGYTF. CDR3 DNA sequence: TGTGCCAGCAGCCAGACAGGGGCGGACCTGGGGGGCTACACCTTC.

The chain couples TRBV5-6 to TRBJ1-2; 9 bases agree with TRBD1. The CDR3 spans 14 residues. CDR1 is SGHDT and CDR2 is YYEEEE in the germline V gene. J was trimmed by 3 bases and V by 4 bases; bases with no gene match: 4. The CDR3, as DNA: TGTGCCAGCAGCATGGGACAGGGACACTATGGCTACACCTTC. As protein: CASSMGQGHYGYTF.

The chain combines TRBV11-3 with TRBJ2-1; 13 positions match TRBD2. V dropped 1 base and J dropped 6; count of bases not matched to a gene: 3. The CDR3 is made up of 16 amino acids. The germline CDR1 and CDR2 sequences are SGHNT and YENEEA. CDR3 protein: CASSLGLAGGSNEQFF. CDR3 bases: TGTGCCAGCAGCTTAGGACTAGCGGGAGGAAGCAATGAGCAGTTCTTC.

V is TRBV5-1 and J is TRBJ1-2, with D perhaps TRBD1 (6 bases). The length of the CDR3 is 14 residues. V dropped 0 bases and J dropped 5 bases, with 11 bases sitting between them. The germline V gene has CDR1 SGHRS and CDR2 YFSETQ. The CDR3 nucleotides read TGCGCCAGCAGCTTGGGCAGGGGTATTTATGGCTACACCTTC. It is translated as CASSLGRGIYGYTF.

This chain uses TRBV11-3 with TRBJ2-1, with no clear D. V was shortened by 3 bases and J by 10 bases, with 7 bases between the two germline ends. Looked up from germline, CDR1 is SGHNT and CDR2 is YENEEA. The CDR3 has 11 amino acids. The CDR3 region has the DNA TGTGCCAGCAGCTTTGCTATCGAGCAGTTCTTC. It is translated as CASSFAIEQFF. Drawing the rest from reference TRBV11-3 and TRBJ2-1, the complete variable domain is EAGVVQSPRYKIIEKKQPVAFWCNPISGHNTLYWYLQNLGQGPELLIRYENEEAVDDSQLPKDRFSAERLKGVDSTLKIQPAELGDSAVYLCASSFAIEQFFGPGTRLTVL.

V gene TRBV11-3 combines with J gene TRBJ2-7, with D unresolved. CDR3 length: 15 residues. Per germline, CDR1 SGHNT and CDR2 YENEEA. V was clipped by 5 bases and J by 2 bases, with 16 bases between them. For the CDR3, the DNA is TGTGCCAGCAGCCTCGTCGCTTCAAGAGCCTACGAGCAGTACTTC. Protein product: CASSLVASRAYEQYF.

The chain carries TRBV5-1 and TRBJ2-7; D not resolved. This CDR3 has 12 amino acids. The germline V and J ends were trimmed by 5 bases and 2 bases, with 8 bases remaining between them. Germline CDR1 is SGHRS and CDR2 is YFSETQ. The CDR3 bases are TGCGCCAGCAGTGCATCCACCTACGAGCAGTACTTC. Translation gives CASSASTYEQYF. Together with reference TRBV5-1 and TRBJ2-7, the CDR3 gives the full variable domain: KAGVTQTPRYLIKTRGQQVTLSCSPISGHRSVSWYQQTPGQGLQFLFEYFSETQRNKGNFPGRFSGRQFSNSRSEMNVSTLELGDSALYLCASSASTYEQYFGPGTRLTVT.

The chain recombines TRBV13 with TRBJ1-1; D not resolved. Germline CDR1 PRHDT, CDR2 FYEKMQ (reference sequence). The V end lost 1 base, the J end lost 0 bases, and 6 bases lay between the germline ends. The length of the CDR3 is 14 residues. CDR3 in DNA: TGTGCCAGCAGCTTAGAACTTATGAACACTGAAGCTTTCTTT. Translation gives CASSLELMNTEAFF.

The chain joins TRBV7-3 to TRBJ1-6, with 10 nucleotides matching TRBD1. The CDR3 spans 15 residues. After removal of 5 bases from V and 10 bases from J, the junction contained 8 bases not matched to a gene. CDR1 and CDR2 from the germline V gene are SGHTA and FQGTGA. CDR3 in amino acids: CASSTYDRGLSPLHF. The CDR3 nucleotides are TGTGCCAGCAGCACGTACGACAGGGGGCTCTCACCCCTCCACTTT.

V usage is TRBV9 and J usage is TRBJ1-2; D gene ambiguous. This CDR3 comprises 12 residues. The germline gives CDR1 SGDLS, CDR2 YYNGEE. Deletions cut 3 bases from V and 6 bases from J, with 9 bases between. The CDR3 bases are TGTGCCAGCAGCGCCCCAACGGATGGCTACACCTTC. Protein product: CASSAPTDGYTF.

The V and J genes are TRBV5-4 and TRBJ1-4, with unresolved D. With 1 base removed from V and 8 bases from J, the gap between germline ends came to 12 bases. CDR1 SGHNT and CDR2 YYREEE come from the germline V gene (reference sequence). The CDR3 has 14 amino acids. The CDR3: CASSLQPLGEKLFF. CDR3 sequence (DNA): TGTGCCAGCAGCTTGCAACCCCTCGGGGAAAAACTGTTTTTT.

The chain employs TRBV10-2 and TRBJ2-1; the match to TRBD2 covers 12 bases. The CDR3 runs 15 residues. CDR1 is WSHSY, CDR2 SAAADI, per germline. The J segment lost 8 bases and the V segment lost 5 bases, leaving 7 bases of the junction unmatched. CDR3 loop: CASSPTSGSSHEQFF. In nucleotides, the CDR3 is TGCGCCAGCAGTCCGACTAGCGGGAGTTCACATGAGCAGTTCTTC.

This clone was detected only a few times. This CDR3 is CSVPTGTGELFF. For the CDR3, the DNA is TGCAGCGTTCCAACGGGGACCGGGGAGCTGTTTTTT. The J gene is TRBJ2-2, the V gene TRBV29-1; perhaps TRBD2 as D (5 bases). Deletions cut 5 bases from V and 5 bases from J, with 9 bases between. Germline loops: CDR1 SQVTM, CDR2 ANQGSEA. CDR3 length equals 12 residues.

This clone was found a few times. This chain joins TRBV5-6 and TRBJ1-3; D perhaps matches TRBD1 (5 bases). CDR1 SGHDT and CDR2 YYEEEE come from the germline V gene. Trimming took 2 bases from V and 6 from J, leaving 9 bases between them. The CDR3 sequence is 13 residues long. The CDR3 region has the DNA TGTGCCAGCAGCTTCGGGGGGGAAAACACCATATATTTT. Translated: CASSFGGENTIYF.

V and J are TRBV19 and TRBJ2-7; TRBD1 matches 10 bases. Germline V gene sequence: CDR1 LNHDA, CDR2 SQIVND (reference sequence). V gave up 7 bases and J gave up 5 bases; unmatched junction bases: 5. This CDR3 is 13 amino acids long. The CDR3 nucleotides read TGTGCCAGTACCGGGACAGGGGCCCACGAGCAGTACTTC. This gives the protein CASTGTGAHEQYF.

The CDR3 sequence is CASFYRGLNTEAFF. In DNA form, the CDR3 reads TGTGCCAGCTTCTACAGGGGGTTGAACACTGAAGCTTTCTTT. The V gene is TRBV6-1, the J gene TRBJ1-1, with 8 bases matching TRBD1. The V and J ends lost 8 bases and 0 bases, in that order; junction bases with no gene match: 5. The CDR3 contains 14 residues. CDR1 and CDR2 from the germline V gene are MNHNS and SASEGT.

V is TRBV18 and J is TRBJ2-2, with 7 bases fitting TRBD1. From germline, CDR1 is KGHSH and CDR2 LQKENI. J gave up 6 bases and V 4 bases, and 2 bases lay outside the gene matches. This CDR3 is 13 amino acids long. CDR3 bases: TGTGCCAGCTCACGCCAGGGGGCCGGGGAGCTGTTTTTT. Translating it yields CASSRQGAGELFF.

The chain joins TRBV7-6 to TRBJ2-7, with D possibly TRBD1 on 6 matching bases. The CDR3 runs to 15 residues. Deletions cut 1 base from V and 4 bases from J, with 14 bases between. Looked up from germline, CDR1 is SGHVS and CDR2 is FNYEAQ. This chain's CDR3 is CASSLEAQGYYEQYF. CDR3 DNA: TGTGCCAGCAGCTTAGAGGCACAGGGTTATTACGAGCAGTACTTC.

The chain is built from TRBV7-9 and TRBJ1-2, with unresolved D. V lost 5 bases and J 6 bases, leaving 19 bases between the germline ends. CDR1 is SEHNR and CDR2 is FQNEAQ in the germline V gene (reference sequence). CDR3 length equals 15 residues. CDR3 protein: CASSLPLAGNNGYTF. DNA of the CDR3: TGTGCCAGCAGCCTCCCCCTGGCGGGGAATAATGGCTACACCTTC.

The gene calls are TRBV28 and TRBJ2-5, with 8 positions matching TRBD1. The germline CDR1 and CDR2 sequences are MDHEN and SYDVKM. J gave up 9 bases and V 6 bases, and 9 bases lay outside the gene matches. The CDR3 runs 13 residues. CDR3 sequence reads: CASRDRGGQAQYF. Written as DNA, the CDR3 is TGTGCCAGCAGAGACAGGGGTGGTCAGGCCCAGTACTTC.

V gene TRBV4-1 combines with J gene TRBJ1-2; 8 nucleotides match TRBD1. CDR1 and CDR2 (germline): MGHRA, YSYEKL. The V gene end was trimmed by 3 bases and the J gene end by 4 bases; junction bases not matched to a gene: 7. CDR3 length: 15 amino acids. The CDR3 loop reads CASSQAGGTGYGYTF. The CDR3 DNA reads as TGCGCCAGCAGCCAGGCAGGGGGCACTGGCTATGGCTACACCTTC.

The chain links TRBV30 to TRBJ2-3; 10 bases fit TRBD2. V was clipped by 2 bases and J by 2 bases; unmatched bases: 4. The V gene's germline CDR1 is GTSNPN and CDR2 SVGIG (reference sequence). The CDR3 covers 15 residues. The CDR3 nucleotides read TGTGCCTGGAGTCAACTAGCGGGATCCACAGATACGCAGTATTTT. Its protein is CAWSQLAGSTDTQYF.